A single sample is the source of the 25 T cell receptor beta chains below, sequenced in a study of cytomegalovirus exposure and HLA in healthy donors. Primers included in the PCR were 60 Vbeta and 13 Jbeta primers. Libraries were prepared by immunoSEQ multiplex PCR; TCRdb keeps only in-frame clonotypes and omits some of them. The repertoire has some 180,000 clones, 75% to 85% of them found once; the top ten carry 1.5% to 2%. Specimen: PBMCs. These receptors originate from a man aged 18 to 29 in good health and CMV-seronegative.

The V and J genes are TRBV19 and TRBJ1-5; D might be TRBD1 (6 bases). Germline CDR1 reads LNHDA; CDR2 reads SQIVND (reference sequence). The CDR3 is 15 residues long. V was clipped by 6 bases and J by 4 bases, with 16 bases between them. In DNA, the CDR3 is TGTGCCAGTAGCACATACAGGGTAAGAAATCAGCCCCAGCATTTT. Its translation is CASSTYRVRNQPQHF. Variable domain in full (rest from reference TRBV19 and TRBJ1-5): DGGITQSPKYLFRKEGQNVTLSCEQNLNHDAMYWYRQDPGQGLRLIYYSQIVNDFQKGDIAEGYSVSREKKESFPLTVTSAQKNPTAFYLCASSTYRVRNQPQHFGDGTRLSIL.

The sample holds one count of this clone. V gene TRBV30 combines with J gene TRBJ1-1; 8 bases are shared with TRBD1. CDR1 is GTSNPN, CDR2 SVGIG, per germline (reference sequence). The CDR3 spans 14 residues. V was pared by 2 bases and J by 5 bases, with 7 bases of the junction left unmatched. The CDR3: CAWSYRQGSTEAFF. The CDR3 DNA follows: TGTGCCTGGAGTTACCGACAGGGGTCTACTGAAGCTTTCTTT.

The chain has TRBV28 and TRBJ1-3; 7 positions match TRBD1. Germline V lookup: CDR1 MDHEN, CDR2 SYDVKM. The CDR3 loop spans 16 amino acids. V was clipped by 5 bases and J by 2 bases; unmatched bases: 9. Written as DNA, the CDR3 is TGTGCCAGCAGTACCCCCGGGACAGCCACTGGAAACACCATATATTTT. Amino acid sequence: CASSTPGTATGNTIYF.

The genes are TRBV27 and TRBJ1-2, with 7 nucleotides matching TRBD1. CDR1 is MNHEY, CDR2 SMNVEV, per germline (reference sequence). The CDR3 runs 15 residues. V shed 3 bases and J 3 bases; nucleotides not matched to a gene: 7. Here the CDR3 reads CASSFDATGDYGYTF. The CDR3 region has the DNA TGTGCCAGCAGTTTCGATGCTACAGGGGACTATGGCTACACCTTC.

The chain joins TRBV5-1 to TRBJ2-3; 7 positions match TRBD1. V lost 4 bases and J lost 3; bases outside the gene matches: 5. CDR1 SGHRS and CDR2 YFSETQ come from the germline V gene. The CDR3 extends over 14 amino acids. CDR3 sequence: CASSTGQPTDTQYF. CDR3 DNA sequence: TGCGCCAGCAGCACGGGACAGCCGACAGATACGCAGTATTTT.

The genes are TRBV6-1 and TRBJ1-2; D remains unclear. V lost 2 bases, J lost 0 bases, and 7 bases lay in between. The V gene's germline CDR1 is MNHNS and CDR2 SASEGT. The CDR3 spans 14 residues. Here the CDR3 DNA reads TGTGCCAGCAGTGAATTGGCAGCTAACTATGGCTACACCTTC. The encoded protein is CASSELAANYGYTF.

Comments on this clone: The junction and the germline gene differ at one end; a read error may be behind it. The V gene is TRBV7-9, the J gene TRBJ2-7; 12 bases are a match to TRBD2. The CDR3 is 19 residues long. Germline V gene data show CDR1 as SEHNR and CDR2 as FQNEAQ (reference sequence). Here the CDR3 DNA reads TGTTCCAGCAGCTCGGGACTAGCGGGCGATGGGGGGGTCCGCTACGAGCAGTACTTC. Protein: CSSSSGLAGDGGVRYEQYF.

This chain links TRBV10-3 with TRBJ2-2, with 7 bases that match TRBD1. Per germline, CDR1 ENHRY and CDR2 SYGVKD. The trim removed 10 bases at V and 0 bases at J, leaving 8 bases unmatched. The CDR3 contains 15 residues. The CDR3 loop is CATRPGTANTGELFF. The CDR3 DNA is TGTGCCACGAGACCCGGGACAGCGAACACCGGGGAGCTGTTTTTT.

The CDR3 protein is CASSREGTDYGYTF. Here the CDR3 DNA reads TGCGCCAGCAGCCGAGAGGGAACGGACTATGGCTACACCTTC. This chain joins TRBV5-1 and TRBJ1-2; D gene ambiguous. V gave up 4 bases and J gave up 3 bases, with 13 bases separating them. CDR1 SGHRS and CDR2 YFSETQ come from the germline V gene. The CDR3 is 14 residues long.

The rearrangement uses TRBV7-2 and TRBJ2-3; 10 bases fit TRBD2. Unmatched junction bases numbered 8, after V lost 10 bases and J lost 7 bases. This CDR3 region has 13 residues. Per germline, CDR1 SGHTA and CDR2 FQGNSA. CDR3 DNA: TGTGCCACCCACCTAGCGGGGGAAAATACGCAGTATTTT. Protein product: CATHLAGENTQYF.

The J gene is TRBJ1-6, the V gene TRBV21-1; TRBD1, the table's D call, was not compared with the DNA. TRBV21-1 has pseudogene status. This CDR3 comprises 16 residues. The CDR3 here is CASSTRTVSYNSPLHF. CDR3 coding DNA: TGTGCCAGCAGCACCCGGACAGTCTCCTATAATTCACCCCTCCACTTT.

A note on this clone: One end of the junction fails to match germline, which may point to a read error. The rearrangement joins TRBV7-9 to TRBJ1-1; 8 bases align to TRBD1. This CDR3 is 14 amino acids long. Germline CDR1 reads SEHNR; CDR2 reads FQNEAQ (reference sequence). CDR3: CSSSLIRTGTEAFF. DNA of the CDR3: TGTTCCAGCAGCTTAATTAGGACAGGGACCGAAGCTTTCTTT. Full variable domain (rest looked up from reference TRBV7-9 and TRBJ1-1): DTGVSQNPRHKITKRGQNVTFRCDPISEHNRLYWYRQTLGQGPEFLTYFQNEAQLEKSRLLSDRFSAERPKGSFSTLEIQRTEQGDSAMYLCSSSLIRTGTEAFFGQGTRLTVV.

The chain carries TRBV29-1 and TRBJ2-7; D is uncertain. The CDR3 has 13 amino acids. In germline, CDR1 is SQVTM, CDR2 ANQGSEA. Trimming took off 4 bases at V and 0 bases at J, with 10 bases between the two ends. CDR3 sequence reads: CSVVGRSSYEQYF. The DNA for the CDR3 is TGCAGCGTTGTTGGGCGTAGCTCCTACGAGCAGTACTTC.

This sequence joins TRBV15 and TRBJ2-3; tentative D call: TRBD1 (6 bases). CDR3 length equals 16 residues. V was trimmed by 2 bases and J by 5 bases, leaving 17 bases between them. Germline loops: CDR1 LNHNV, CDR2 YYDKDF (reference sequence). The CDR3 bases are TGTGCCACCAGCAGATCCGGGACAAGAGGTGGAGATACGCAGTATTTT. Amino acids: CATSRSGTRGGDTQYF.

The CDR3 nucleotides are TGTGCCAGCAGCCAAGGGCAGGGGGGCTACGAGCAGTACTTC. Translating gives CASSQGQGGYEQYF. The chain joins TRBV6-5 to TRBJ2-7; a weak D match, TRBD1 (7 bases). V gave up 6 bases and J gave up 3 bases, with 15 bases separating them. The germline V gene encodes CDR1 MNHEY and CDR2 SVGAGI. The CDR3 is 14 amino acids.

The table lists this clone with a few counts. The chain links TRBV28 to TRBJ2-7, with 14 bases aligning to TRBD2. V was clipped by 5 bases and J by 4 bases; unmatched bases: 10. Germline values: CDR1 MDHEN, CDR2 SYDVKM. The length of the CDR3 is 17 residues. CDR3 in amino acids: CASSPPPGTSGSYEQYF. CDR3 nucleotide sequence: TGTGCCAGCAGTCCCCCCCCCGGGACTAGCGGGAGTTACGAGCAGTACTTC.

The chain couples TRBV28 to TRBJ2-3, with 9 bases aligning to TRBD1. The CDR3 is 16 residues long. Trimming took 6 bases from V and 1 from J; bases not matched to a gene: 8. In germline, CDR1 is MDHEN, CDR2 SYDVKM. CDR3 sequence reads: CASSLDRGRGTDTQYF. In DNA, the CDR3 is TGTGCCAGCAGCCTGGACAGGGGACGGGGCACAGATACGCAGTATTTT. Full variable domain (outside the CDR3, taken from reference TRBV28 and TRBJ2-3): DVKVTQSSRYLVKRTGEKVFLECVQDMDHENMFWYRQDPGLGLRLIYFSYDVKMKEKGDIPEGYSVSREKKERFSLILESASTNQTSMYLCASSLDRGRGTDTQYFGPGTRLTVL.

The count of this clone is one. The chain joins TRBV10-3 to TRBJ1-4, with D hard to call. CDR3 size: 11 residues. CDR1 and CDR2 (germline): ENHRY, SYGVKD. V was trimmed by 6 bases and J by 8 bases, leaving 7 bases between them. CDR3 in amino acids: CAIRTGEKLFF. The CDR3 nucleotides are TGTGCCATCAGGACGGGGGAAAAACTGTTTTTT.

Remarks on this clone: Sequence at one end of the junction differs from germline and may be a read error. J is TRBJ2-3 and V is TRBV9; 8 bases line up with TRBD2. The CDR3 length is 12 residues. Germline-derived CDR1 and CDR2 are SGDLS and YYNGEE. CDR3 amino acids: CACSGSEDTQYF. In nucleotides, the CDR3 is TGTGCCTGCAGCGGGAGTGAAGATACGCAGTATTTT. Together with reference TRBV9 and TRBJ2-3, the CDR3 gives the full variable domain: DSGVTQTPKHLITATGQRVTLRCSPRSGDLSVYWYQQSLDQGLQFLIQYYNGEERAKGNILERFSAQQFPDLHSELNLSSLELGDSALYFCACSGSEDTQYFGPGTRLTVL.

A single count supports this clone. The genes are TRBV30 and TRBJ2-1; 7 bases are shared with TRBD1. CDR1 is GTSNPN, CDR2 SVGIG, per germline (reference sequence). V lost 1 base, J lost 12 bases, and 9 bases stayed unmatched. The CDR3 extends over 13 amino acids. The CDR3 DNA reads as TGTGCCTGGAGTGCCCAACAGGGGAGTCGGCAGTTCTTC. The encoded protein is CAWSAQQGSRQFF.

V and J are TRBV27 and TRBJ2-1; D is perhaps TRBD2 (6 bases). The germline CDR1 and CDR2 sequences are MNHEY and SMNVEV (reference sequence). This CDR3 contains 12 residues. V was clipped by 6 bases and J by 7 bases, with 10 bases between them. The CDR3 loop is CASRGLTNEQFF. CDR3 in DNA: TGTGCCAGCAGGGGACTCACGAATGAGCAGTTCTTC.

This clone was counted only a few times. V usage is TRBV9 and J usage is TRBJ2-7; a weak D match, TRBD2 (6 bases). Deletions cut 4 bases from V and 2 bases from J, with 16 bases between. From germline, CDR1 is SGDLS and CDR2 YYNGEE. The CDR3 runs to 15 residues. The CDR3 loop is CASSPRPGVTYEQYF. CDR3 sequence (DNA): TGTGCCAGCAGCCCAAGACCGGGGGTAACCTACGAGCAGTACTTC.

Only a few counts were recorded for this clone. The rearrangement uses TRBV25-1 and TRBJ1-2; 10 nucleotides agree with TRBD1. In germline, CDR1 is MGHDK, CDR2 SYGVNS. The trim removed 8 bases at V and 6 bases at J, leaving 9 bases unmatched. The CDR3 sequence is 14 residues long. The CDR3 DNA reads as TGTGCCAGCGCCCAAGTCGGGACAGGGGATGGCTACACCTTC. Translated: CASAQVGTGDGYTF.

V usage is TRBV2 and J usage is TRBJ2-7, with TRBD1 as a possible D gene (5 bases). V was shortened by 6 bases and J by 6 bases, with 18 bases between the two germline ends. The germline V gene has CDR1 SNHLY and CDR2 FYNNEI. The CDR3 extends over 14 amino acids. For the CDR3, the DNA is TGTGCCAGCAGCGACTTGGTGGGGCCAGTCGAGCAGTACTTC. This translates into CASSDLVGPVEQYF.

CDR3: CASSQDGGNNQPQHF. In DNA form, the CDR3 reads TGTGCCAGCAGCCAGGACGGGGGGAACAATCAGCCCCAGCATTTT. The gene calls are TRBV7-9 and TRBJ1-5; tentatively, D is TRBD1 (5 bases). Deletions cut 5 bases from V and 3 bases from J, with 14 bases between. This CDR3 spans 15 amino acids. Germline V gene sequence: CDR1 SEHNR, CDR2 FQNEAQ (reference sequence).